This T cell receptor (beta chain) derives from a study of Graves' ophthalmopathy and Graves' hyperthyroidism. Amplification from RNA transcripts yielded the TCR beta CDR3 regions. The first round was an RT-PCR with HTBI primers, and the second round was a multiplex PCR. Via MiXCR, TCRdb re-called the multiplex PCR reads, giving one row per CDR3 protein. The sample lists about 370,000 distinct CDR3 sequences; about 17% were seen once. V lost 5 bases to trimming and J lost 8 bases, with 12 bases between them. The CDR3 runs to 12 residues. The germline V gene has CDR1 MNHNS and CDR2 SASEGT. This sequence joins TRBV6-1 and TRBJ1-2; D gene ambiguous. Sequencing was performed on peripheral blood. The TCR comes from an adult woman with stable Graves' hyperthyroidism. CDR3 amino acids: CASSKGSWGYTF. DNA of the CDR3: TGTGCCAGCAGTAAAGGGTCTTGGGGCTACACCTTC.